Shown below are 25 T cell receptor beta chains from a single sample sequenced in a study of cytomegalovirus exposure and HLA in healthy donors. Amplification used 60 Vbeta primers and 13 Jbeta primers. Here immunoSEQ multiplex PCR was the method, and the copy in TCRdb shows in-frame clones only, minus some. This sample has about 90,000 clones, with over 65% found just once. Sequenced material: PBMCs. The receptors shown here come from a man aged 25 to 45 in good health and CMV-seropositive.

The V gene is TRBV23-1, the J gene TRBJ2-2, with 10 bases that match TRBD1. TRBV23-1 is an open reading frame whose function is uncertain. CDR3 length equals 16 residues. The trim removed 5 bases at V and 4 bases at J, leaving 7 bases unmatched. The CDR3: CASSIVTGGGTGELFF. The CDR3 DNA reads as TGCGCCAGCAGTATAGTGACAGGGGGCGGCACCGGGGAGCTGTTTTTT.

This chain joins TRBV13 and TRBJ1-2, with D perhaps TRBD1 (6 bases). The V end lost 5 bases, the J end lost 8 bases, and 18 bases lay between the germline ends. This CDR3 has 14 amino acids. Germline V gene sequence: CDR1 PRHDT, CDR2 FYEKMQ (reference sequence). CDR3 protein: CASSAPRSTGGYTF. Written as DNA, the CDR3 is TGTGCCAGCAGCGCCCCCAGGAGTACAGGGGGCTACACCTTC. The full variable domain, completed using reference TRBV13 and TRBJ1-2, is AAGVIQSPRHLIKEKRETATLKCYPIPRHDTVYWYQQGPGQDPQFLISFYEKMQSDKGSIPDRFSAQQFSDYHSELNMSSLELGDSALYFCASSAPRSTGGYTFGSGTRLTVV.

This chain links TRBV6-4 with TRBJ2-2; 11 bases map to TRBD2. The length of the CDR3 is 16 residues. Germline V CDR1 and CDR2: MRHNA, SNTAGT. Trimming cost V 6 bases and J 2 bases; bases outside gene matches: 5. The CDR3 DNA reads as TGTGCCAGCAGCGCCGGGACTAGCGGTAACACCGGGGAGCTGTTTTTT. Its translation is CASSAGTSGNTGELFF.

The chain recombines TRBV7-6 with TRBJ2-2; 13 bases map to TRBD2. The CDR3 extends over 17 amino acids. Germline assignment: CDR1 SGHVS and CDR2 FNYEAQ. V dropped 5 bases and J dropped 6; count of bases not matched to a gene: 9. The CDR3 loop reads CASSLRTSGSGSGELFF. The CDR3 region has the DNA TGTGCCAGCAGCCTCAGGACTAGCGGGAGCGGGTCCGGGGAGCTGTTTTTT.

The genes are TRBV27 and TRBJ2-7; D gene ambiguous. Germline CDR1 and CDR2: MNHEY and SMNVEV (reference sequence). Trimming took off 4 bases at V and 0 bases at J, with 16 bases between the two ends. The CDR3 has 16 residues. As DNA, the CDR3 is TGTGCCAGCAGTTCAAAAGTTACGCTATTCTCCTACGAGCAGTACTTC. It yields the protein CASSSKVTLFSYEQYF.

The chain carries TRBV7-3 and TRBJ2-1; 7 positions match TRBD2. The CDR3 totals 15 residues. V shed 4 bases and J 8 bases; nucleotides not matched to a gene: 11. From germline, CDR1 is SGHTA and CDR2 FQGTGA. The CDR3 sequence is CASSSRYGGYDEQFF. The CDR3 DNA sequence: TGTGCCAGCAGCTCGAGATACGGGGGGTATGATGAGCAGTTCTTC. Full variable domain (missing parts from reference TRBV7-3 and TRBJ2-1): GAGVSQTPSNKVTEKGKYVELRCDPISGHTALYWYRQSLGQGPEFLIYFQGTGAADDSGLPNDRFFAVRPEGSVSTLKIQRTERGDSAVYLCASSSRYGGYDEQFFGPGTRLTVL.

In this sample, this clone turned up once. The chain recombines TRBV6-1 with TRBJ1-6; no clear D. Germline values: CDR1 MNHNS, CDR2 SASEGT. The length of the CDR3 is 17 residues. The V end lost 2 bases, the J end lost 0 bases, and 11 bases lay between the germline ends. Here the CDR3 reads CASSEIRFSSYNSPLHF. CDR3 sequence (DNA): TGTGCCAGCAGTGAAATCAGGTTTAGCTCCTATAATTCACCCCTCCACTTT.

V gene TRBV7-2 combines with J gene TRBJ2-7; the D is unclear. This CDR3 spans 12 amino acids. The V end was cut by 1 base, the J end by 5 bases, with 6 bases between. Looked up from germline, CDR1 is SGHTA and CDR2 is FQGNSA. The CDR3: CASSLEHDEQYF. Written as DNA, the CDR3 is TGTGCCAGCAGCTTAGAACATGACGAGCAGTACTTC.

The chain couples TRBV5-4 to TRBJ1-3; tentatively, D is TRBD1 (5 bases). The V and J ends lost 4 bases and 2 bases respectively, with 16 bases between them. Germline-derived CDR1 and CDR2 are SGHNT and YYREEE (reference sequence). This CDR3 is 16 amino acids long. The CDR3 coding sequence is TGTGCCAGCAGCCCTAATCTTCAGGGAACTGGAAACACCATATATTTT. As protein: CASSPNLQGTGNTIYF.

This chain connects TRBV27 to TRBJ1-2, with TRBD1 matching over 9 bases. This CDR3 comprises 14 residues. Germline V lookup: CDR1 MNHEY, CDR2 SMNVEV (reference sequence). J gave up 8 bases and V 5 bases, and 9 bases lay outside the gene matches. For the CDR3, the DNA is TGTGCCAGCAGTGCAGACAGGGGGATCTGGGGCTACACCTTC. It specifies CASSADRGIWGYTF.

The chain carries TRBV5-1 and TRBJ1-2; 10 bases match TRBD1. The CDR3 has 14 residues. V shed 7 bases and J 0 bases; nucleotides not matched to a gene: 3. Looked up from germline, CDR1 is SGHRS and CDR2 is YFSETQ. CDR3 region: CASGTGEANYGYTF. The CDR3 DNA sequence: TGCGCCAGCGGGACAGGGGAAGCTAACTATGGCTACACCTTC.

CDR3 sequence reads: CASSPTGVHEQYF. The DNA for the CDR3 is TGTGCCAGCAGTCCGACAGGGGTTCACGAGCAGTACTTC. The V call is TRBV6-6, the J call TRBJ2-7, with 8 bases lining up with TRBD1. The J segment lost 5 bases and the V segment lost 5 bases, leaving 5 bases of the junction unmatched. This CDR3 comprises 13 residues. Germline-derived CDR1 and CDR2 are MNHNY and SVGAGI (reference sequence).

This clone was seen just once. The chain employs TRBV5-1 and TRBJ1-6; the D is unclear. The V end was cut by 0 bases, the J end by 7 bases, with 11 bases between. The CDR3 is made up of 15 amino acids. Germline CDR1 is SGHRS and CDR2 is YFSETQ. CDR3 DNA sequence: TGCGCCAGCAGCTTGGTAGGACTGACGAATTCACCCCTCCACTTT. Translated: CASSLVGLTNSPLHF.

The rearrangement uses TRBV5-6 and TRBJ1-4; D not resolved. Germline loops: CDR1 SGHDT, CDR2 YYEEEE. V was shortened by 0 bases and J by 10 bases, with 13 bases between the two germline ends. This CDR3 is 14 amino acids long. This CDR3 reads CASSLGGISGKLFF. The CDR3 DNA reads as TGTGCCAGCAGCTTGGGAGGGATTTCTGGAAAACTGTTTTTT.

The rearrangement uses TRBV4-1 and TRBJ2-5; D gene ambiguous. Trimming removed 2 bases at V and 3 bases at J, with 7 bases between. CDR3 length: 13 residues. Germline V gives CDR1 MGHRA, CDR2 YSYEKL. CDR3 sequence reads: CASSQFTEETQYF. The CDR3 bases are TGCGCCAGCAGCCAATTTACGGAAGAGACCCAGTACTTC.

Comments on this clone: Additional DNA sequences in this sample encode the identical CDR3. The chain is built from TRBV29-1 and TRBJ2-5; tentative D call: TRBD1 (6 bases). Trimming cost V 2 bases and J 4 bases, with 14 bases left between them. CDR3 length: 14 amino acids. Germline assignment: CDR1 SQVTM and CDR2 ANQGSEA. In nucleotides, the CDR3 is TGCAGCGTTGAATTGGTTGGCAGGGGAGAGACCCAGTACTTC. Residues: CSVELVGRGETQYF. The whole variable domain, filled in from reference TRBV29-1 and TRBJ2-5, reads SAVISQKPSRDICQRGTSLTIQCQVDSQVTMMFWYRQQPGQSLTLIATANQGSEATYESGFVIDKFPISRPNLTFSTLTVSNMSPEDSSIYLCSVELVGRGETQYFGPGTRLLVL.

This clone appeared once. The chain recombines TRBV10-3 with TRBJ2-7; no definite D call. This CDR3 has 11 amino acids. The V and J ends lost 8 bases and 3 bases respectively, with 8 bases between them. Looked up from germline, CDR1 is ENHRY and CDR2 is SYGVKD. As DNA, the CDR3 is TGTGCCATCCGAACAGTCTACGAGCAGTACTTC. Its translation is CAIRTVYEQYF.

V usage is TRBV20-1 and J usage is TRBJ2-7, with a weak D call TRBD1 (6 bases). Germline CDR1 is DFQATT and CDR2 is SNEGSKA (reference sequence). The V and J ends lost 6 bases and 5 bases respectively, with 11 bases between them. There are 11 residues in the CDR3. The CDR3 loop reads CSATTGHEQYF. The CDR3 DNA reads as TGCAGTGCCACGACAGGCCACGAGCAGTACTTC.

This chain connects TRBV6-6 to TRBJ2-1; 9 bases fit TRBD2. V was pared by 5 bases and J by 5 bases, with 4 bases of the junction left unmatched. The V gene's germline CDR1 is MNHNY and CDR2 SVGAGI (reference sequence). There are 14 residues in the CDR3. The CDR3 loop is CASSTTSGHNEQFF. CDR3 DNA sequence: TGTGCCAGCAGTACGACTAGCGGCCACAATGAGCAGTTCTTC.

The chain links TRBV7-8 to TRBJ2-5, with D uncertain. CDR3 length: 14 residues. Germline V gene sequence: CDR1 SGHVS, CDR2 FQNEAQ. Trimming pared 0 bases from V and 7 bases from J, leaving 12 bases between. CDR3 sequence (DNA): TGTGCCAGCAGCTTAGCGACCCTAGTAGGGACCCAGTACTTC. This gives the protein CASSLATLVGTQYF.

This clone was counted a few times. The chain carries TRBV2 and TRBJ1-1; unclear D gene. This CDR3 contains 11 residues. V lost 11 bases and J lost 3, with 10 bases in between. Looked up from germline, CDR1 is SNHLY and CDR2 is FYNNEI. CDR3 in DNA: TGTGCCTCCTCTCTCCACACTGAAGCTTTCTTT. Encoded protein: CASSLHTEAFF.

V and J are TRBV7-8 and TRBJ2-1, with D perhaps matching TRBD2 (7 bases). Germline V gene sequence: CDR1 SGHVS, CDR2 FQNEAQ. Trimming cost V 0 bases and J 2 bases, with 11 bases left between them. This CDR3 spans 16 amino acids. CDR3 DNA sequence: TGTGCCAGCAGCTTAGCCCTAGGGGGGGCCTACAATGAGCAGTTCTTC. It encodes CASSLALGGAYNEQFF.

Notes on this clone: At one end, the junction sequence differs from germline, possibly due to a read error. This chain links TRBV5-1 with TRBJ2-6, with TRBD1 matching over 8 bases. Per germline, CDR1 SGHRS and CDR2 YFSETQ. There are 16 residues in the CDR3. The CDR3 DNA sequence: TGCGCCAGCAGCCTCGACAGGGGAGCAGGGGCCAACGTCCTGCCTTTC. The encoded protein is CASSLDRGAGANVLPF.

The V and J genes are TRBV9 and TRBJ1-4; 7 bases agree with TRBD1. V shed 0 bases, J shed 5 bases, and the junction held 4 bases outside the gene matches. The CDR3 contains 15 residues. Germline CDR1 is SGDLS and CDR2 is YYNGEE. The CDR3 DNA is TGTGCCAGCAGCGTAGTGGGCAGGGGGAATGAAAAACTGTTTTTT. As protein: CASSVVGRGNEKLFF.

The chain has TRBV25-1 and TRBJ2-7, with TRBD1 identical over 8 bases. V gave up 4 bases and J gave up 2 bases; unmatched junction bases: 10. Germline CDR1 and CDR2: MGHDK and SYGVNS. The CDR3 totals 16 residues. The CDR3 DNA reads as TGTGCCAGCAGTGCCGACAGGGGCCCCATCCCCTACGAGCAGTACTTC. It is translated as CASSADRGPIPYEQYF.